This T cell receptor beta chain came from a study of T-cell memory formation after mild COVID-19. About the research overall: Most TCR clusters belonged to a single donor. Overall study results and limits: Clones contracting over day 15 to 85 were CD4/CD8 balanced, with later expanders leaning CD4+. Confirmation of SARS-CoV-2 specificity was lacking for second-wave clones peaking day 37.

Libraries for TCRalpha and TCRbeta carried sample barcodes and unique molecular identifiers via 5'RACE. TCRdb passed the 5' RACE reads through MiXCR, listing each CDR3 protein once. The table has 310,000 or so distinct CDR3 sequences, around 15% seen once; the top ten hold around a fifth. The germline V gene has CDR1 SGHTA and CDR2 FQGNSA. V lost 7 bases, J lost 7 bases, and 22 bases lay in between. The CDR3 is made up of 15 amino acids. With respect to this clonotype: Its antigen is unknown.

The chain links TRBV7-2 to TRBJ1-2; TRBD1 is a possible D gene (6 bases). The TCR was taken from a man aged 18-30 years who had mild COVID-19 (a few samples of this study predate the infection). Cell type and time point are not known. Material: PBMCs or a T cell subset sorted from them (not recorded which). Here the CDR3 reads CASTNRGEGRTGYTF. CDR3 DNA sequence: TGTGCCAGCACCAATAGGGGGGAGGGGAGAACTGGCTACACCTTC.